The T cell receptor beta chain described here comes from a study of shared clonotypes between healthy human individuals. Study-wide points: The study found about 5% of naive CD4 clonotypes shared across a handful of donors.

As regards this clone: What it binds is unknown. Compared with germline, one end of the junction differs, possibly owing to a read error.

Terminally differentiated effector memory CD45RA+ cells were excluded from the naive CD8 cells, which were CD45RO-negative and positively selected for CCR7. The donor population consisted of healthy HIV-negative adults with no recent acute infections or vaccinations. Deep was the level at which the assay was run. Method: immunoSEQ multiplex PCR; TCRdb's copy keeps in-frame clones and lacks some. The sample has more than 2 million clones; around 96% are singletons. This TCR derives from a man younger than 35 in good health. The source material was naive CD8+ T cells sorted from blood.

CDR3 nucleotide sequence: TGTGCCAGCAGCGAATGGGGAAACCCCCCGTCTCCGTTT. Residues: CASSEWGNPPSPF. This sequence joins TRBV6-1 and TRBJ1-6; D uncertain. The CDR3 sequence is 13 residues long. Germline V gives CDR1 MNHNS, CDR2 SASEGT.